This TCR beta chain was profiled in a study of PD-1 blockade in classical Hodgkin lymphoma. Whole-study results and caveats: CD4+ TCR diversity climbed significantly by C4D1, unlike CD8+ TCR diversity. Patients starting nivolumab under 1 year after ASCT were excluded.

As regards this clone: Its antigen is not known.

V was shortened by 1 base and J by 0 bases, with 11 bases between the two germline ends. CDR3 size: 15 residues. Germline CDR1 and CDR2: SGHKS and YYEKEE (reference sequence). The time point denotes: cycle 4 day 1 (C4D1), after 5 to 7 weeks of nivolumab. Each of the patients experienced relapse following autologous stem cell transplantation, and their brentuximab vedotin exposure differed. Data came from immunoSEQ multiplex PCR; TCRdb stores just in-frame clones and leaves some out. This sample carries about 64,000 clones, roughly 89% of them seen once, and the ten largest clones take 10%. This TCR came from a human donor with classical Hodgkin lymphoma. Source: peripheral blood mononuclear cells (PBMCs), taken before the fourth cycle of nivolumab. The rearrangement joins TRBV5-5 to TRBJ2-7, with D maybe TRBD1 (6 bases). The CDR3 loop is CASSLRQDPSYEQYF. The CDR3 DNA follows: TGTGCCAGCAGCTTGCGACAGGATCCCTCCTACGAGCAGTACTTC.